This TCR beta chain was sequenced in a study of shared clonotypes between healthy human individuals. The study's findings and limits: Sampling used blood alone; tissue repertoires probably differ. Memory subsets generally showed lower estimated richness than naive subsets. Four donors held around 5% of naive CD4 clonotypes in common.

This CDR3 spans 17 amino acids. J was trimmed by 7 bases and V by 4 bases; bases with no gene match: 17. Germline loops: CDR1 SGHAT, CDR2 FQNNGV. Sequencing used immunoSEQ multiplex PCR; TCRdb keeps in-frame clones, though not all of them. The data contain some 2,000,000 clones, roughly 95% of them singletons. Turning to this clone: No antigen is known for it.

Specimen: naive CD4+ T cells sorted from blood. Subset described: CD45RA+ positively selected. This TCR was sampled from a man aged 18 to 35 in good health. The chain combines TRBV11-2 with TRBJ2-7; TRBD1 matches 9 bases. CDR3 DNA sequence: TGTGCCAGCAGCTCACGATTAAAGTCCGGGACAGGGCTGGAGCAGTACTTC. It encodes CASSSRLKSGTGLEQYF.